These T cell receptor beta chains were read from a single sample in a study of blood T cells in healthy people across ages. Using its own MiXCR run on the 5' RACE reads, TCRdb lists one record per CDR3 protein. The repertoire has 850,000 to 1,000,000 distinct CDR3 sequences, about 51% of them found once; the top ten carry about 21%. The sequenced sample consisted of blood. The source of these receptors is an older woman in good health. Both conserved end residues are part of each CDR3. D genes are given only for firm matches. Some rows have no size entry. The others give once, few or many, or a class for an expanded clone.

TGTGCCAGCGGACTAGCGGGAGCTTCCTACGAGCAGTACTTC,CASGLAGASYEQYF,TRBJ2-7,.,TRBD2,TRBV6-2/TRBV6-3
TGTGCCAGCAGTTACGACATGAACATTCAGTACTTC,CASSYDMNIQYF,TRBJ2-4,.,.,TRBV12-3/TRBV12-4
TGCGCCAGCAGCCAACTTCGCGGGGAGGGTTGGGCGCAGTATTTT,CASSQLRGEGWAQYF,TRBJ2-3,.,TRBD2,TRBV4-1
TGTGCCAGCAGCCCCGGGTGGGGGGCAAGAGACACCCAGTACTTC,CASSPGWGARDTQYF,TRBJ2-5,few,.,TRBV12-3/TRBV12-4
TGTGCCAGCAGCTCCGGGGGGGGGACGGGTAATGAGCAGTTCTTC,CASSSGGGTGNEQFF,TRBJ2-1,.,TRBD2,TRBV28
TGCAGTGCTAGATTTGCCGGCAGGGACACCGGGGAGCTGTTTTTT,CSARFAGRDTGELFF,TRBJ2-2,.,.,TRBV20-1
TGTGCAAGCGGCTTTGGGACTAGTGACAATGAGCAGTTCTTC,CASGFGTSDNEQFF,TRBJ2-1,few,TRBD2,TRBV7-2
TGTGCCAGCAGTTTGACAGTATACAATGAGCAGTTCTTC,CASSLTVYNEQFF,TRBJ2-1,few,.,TRBV28
TGTGCCAGCAGTGAAAGGGGCAGCAATTCACCCCTCCACTTT,CASSERGSNSPLHF,TRBJ1-6,few,.,TRBV6-1
TGCGCCAGCAGCTGGGGGAGCCGCACAGATACGCAGTATTTT,CASSWGSRTDTQYF,TRBJ2-3,.,.,TRBV5-1
TGTGCCAGCAGTTTCCCCCAAACAGGGGGGATCTACGAGCAGTACTTC,CASSFPQTGGIYEQYF,TRBJ2-7,.,TRBD1,TRBV6-2/TRBV6-3
TGTGCCAGCAGCTTTCCAGAGAGGGGCAATCAGCCCCAGCATTTT,CASSFPERGNQPQHF,TRBJ1-5,few,.,TRBV5-8
TGTGCCAGCAGCTGGGACAGTAACACAGATACGCAGTATTTT,CASSWDSNTDTQYF,TRBJ2-3,.,TRBD1,TRBV7-2
TGTGCCAGCAGCGCTAGCGGGAGGGGTCTCGATGAGCAGTACTTC,CASSASGRGLDEQYF,TRBJ2-7,.,TRBD2,TRBV7-8
TGCGCCAGCAGCTCCCGGGAGGAAGGTGTCGGGGATACGCAGTATTTT,CASSSREEGVGDTQYF,TRBJ2-3,.,TRBD2,TRBV5-1
TGCGCCAGTAGCCAAGATTACGGCGGCAGCTCCTACAATGAGCAGTTCTTC,CASSQDYGGSSYNEQFF,TRBJ2-1,few,.,TRBV4-1
TGTGCCAGCAGCCGCGATGGACTAGCGGGAGGTTCCACATCCTACGAGCAGTACTTC,CASSRDGLAGGSTSYEQYF,TRBJ2-7,.,TRBD2,TRBV11-2
TGCAGTCTAGAAGTCGGGGGGGTCGGTTATGGCTACACCTTC,CSLEVGGVGYGYTF,TRBJ1-2,once,.,TRBV20-1
TGTGCCAGCAGTACGGCTGACGGGCCATCGAAAGGCTACACCTTC,CASSTADGPSKGYTF,TRBJ1-2,few,.,TRBV6-5
TGTGCCACCAGCAGAGGATTTGGGGGCGGACAATCGAACACTGAAGCTTTCTTT,CATSRGFGGGQSNTEAFF,TRBJ1-1,few,.,TRBV15
TGTGCCAGCAAGATAGCAGCAGAAAAACTGTTTTTT,CASKIAAEKLFF,TRBJ1-4,.,.,TRBV2
TGTGCCAGCATGGCCGGGGAGCTGTTTTTT,CASMAGELFF,TRBJ2-2,once,.,TRBV12-3/TRBV12-4
TGTGCCAGCAGGGAGACAGGGTACTCCTACGAGCAGTACTTC,CASRETGYSYEQYF,TRBJ2-7,.,TRBD1,TRBV6-6
TGTGCCAGCAGTGAATTAACTAGCGGAGGCTCTGGGGCCAACGTCCTGACTTTC,CASSELTSGGSGANVLTF,TRBJ2-6,few,TRBD2,TRBV25-1
TGCAGTGCGGTCCCGGGACAAAGCACTGAAGCTTTCTTT,CSAVPGQSTEAFF,TRBJ1-1,.,.,TRBV20-1
TGTGCCACCAGCAGCGAGTCCAGGGGTTTTGAGACCCAGTACTTC,CATSSESRGFETQYF,TRBJ2-5,.,.,TRBV15
TGTGCCAGCAGCTTAAAGGGGACTAGCGGGAGCACCTACGAGCAGTACTTC,CASSLKGTSGSTYEQYF,TRBJ2-7,few,TRBD2,TRBV7-3
TGTGCCAGCTCACCACCGACTAGCGGAGGGGAAAAAGAGACCCAGTACTTC,CASSPPTSGGEKETQYF,TRBJ2-5,few,TRBD2,TRBV18
TGCGCCAGCAGTGATTTTTCCCTAGCGGGGGAAGCAGAGGCCGAGCAGTACTTC,CASSDFSLAGEAEAEQYF,TRBJ2-7,few,TRBD2,TRBV10-1
TGTGCCAGCAGCTTCTTCGGGACAACGAGCACAGATACGCAGTATTTT,CASSFFGTTSTDTQYF,TRBJ2-3,.,.,TRBV11-1
TGTGCCAGCAGTTTAAGGGGACTAGCGGGAGGGCCGAAGACCCAGTACTTC,CASSLRGLAGGPKTQYF,TRBJ2-5,.,TRBD2,TRBV28
TGCAGTGCTAGTAGGCAGATCAATGAGCAGTTCTTC,CSASRQINEQFF,TRBJ2-1,.,.,TRBV20-1
TGTGCCATCTGTAGATATGGTCAGGGTATTCGCTACACCTTC,CAICRYGQGIRYTF,TRBJ1-2,.,.,TRBV6-1
TGTGCCAGCAGTTACATACAGGCGTCCGAAGAGACCCAGTACTTC,CASSYIQASEETQYF,TRBJ2-5,.,.,TRBV6-6
TGTGCCAGCAGTTACCCTCCCGACGGCAGGGAAGAGACCCAGTACTTC,CASSYPPDGREETQYF,TRBJ2-5,.,.,TRBV6-2/TRBV6-3
TGTGCCACCGGGGACAGGACGATTCAAGAGACCCAGTACTTC,CATGDRTIQETQYF,TRBJ2-5,.,TRBD1,TRBV25-1
TGTGCCAGCTCTAGGGGGACCGACCCGGGGACCCAGTACTTC,CASSRGTDPGTQYF,TRBJ2-5,.,.,TRBV28
TGTGCCAGCAGCGGACTAGCGGGAGACACGAATGAGCAGTTCTTC,CASSGLAGDTNEQFF,TRBJ2-1,few,TRBD2,TRBV28
TGTGCCACCAGCAGACAGTCCCGCGGCCTAGCGAATGAGCAGTTCTTC,CATSRQSRGLANEQFF,TRBJ2-1,few,.,TRBV15
TGTGCCAGCAGCGTGGGGGGAATGGAAGATACGCAGTATTTT,CASSVGGMEDTQYF,TRBJ2-3,few,.,TRBV9
TGTGCCAGAAGGAAGTGCTCTGGGGCCAACGTCCTGACTTTC,CARRKCSGANVLTF,TRBJ2-6,.,.,TRBV28
TGTGCCAGCAGTTGGGGCGTCGTCTCAACTAATGAAAAACTGTTTTTT,CASSWGVVSTNEKLFF,TRBJ1-4,.,.,TRBV28
TGTGCCAGCAGTAGGTCTGGGATAGCGGGAGTGAAGACCCAGTACTTC,CASSRSGIAGVKTQYF,TRBJ2-5,few,TRBD2,TRBV28
TGTGCCAGCAGTTTTCAGGACGGGCCGAACTACGAGCAGTACTTC,CASSFQDGPNYEQYF,TRBJ2-7,.,.,TRBV12-3/TRBV12-4
TGTGCCAGCAGTGCGGAACGGGAGACCCAGTACTTC,CASSAERETQYF,TRBJ2-5,.,.,TRBV2
TGCGCCAGCAGCTTGGGAGCGGGCATGCGCTACGAGCAGTACTTC,CASSLGAGMRYEQYF,TRBJ2-7,.,.,TRBV5-1
TGTGCCAGCAGTCCCCGGACGGGCAGGGACGGTGAGCAGTTCTTC,CASSPRTGRDGEQFF,TRBJ2-1,few,.,TRBV12-3/TRBV12-4
TGTGCCAGCAGCTTAAGGGTATCGGAAGGCTACACCTTC,CASSLRVSEGYTF,TRBJ1-2,.,.,TRBV7-2
TGCAGTGCCCCTGACACCGACTCCTACGAGCAGTACTTC,CSAPDTDSYEQYF,TRBJ2-7,few,.,TRBV20-1
TGCGCCAGCAGCCCAGGACAGAGCACAGATACGCAGTATTTT,CASSPGQSTDTQYF,TRBJ2-3,many,.,TRBV5-1
TGCAGTGCTAGAGATCTAAGGGGACAGGGGTATCAGCCCCAGCATTTT,CSARDLRGQGYQPQHF,TRBJ1-5,.,TRBD1,TRBV20-1
TGTGCCAGCAGCCCCTCACGAGGGACTAGCGGTTACAATGAGCAGTTCTTC,CASSPSRGTSGYNEQFF,TRBJ2-1,.,TRBD2,TRBV14
TGTGCCAGCAGTTTGAGAGGGGTCGCGAGCAATCAGCCCCAGCATTTT,CASSLRGVASNQPQHF,TRBJ1-5,.,.,TRBV12-3/TRBV12-4
TGCAGCGCCTACGGGGGGGTGGAGACCCAGTACTTC,CSAYGGVETQYF,TRBJ2-5,once,TRBD2,TRBV29-1
TGTGCCAGCAGCTACAAACCAGGGACTAGCGGAAGTCAAGAGACCCAGTACTTC,CASSYKPGTSGSQETQYF,TRBJ2-5,few,TRBD2,TRBV7-9
TGTGCCAGCAGCCCTCGGACAACTGCTAAAGAGACCCAGTACTTC,CASSPRTTAKETQYF,TRBJ2-5,.,.,TRBV7-9
TGTGCCAGCAGGATCAATGCGGGACAGTCCCTTCCTTATGAGCAGTACTTC,CASRINAGQSLPYEQYF,TRBJ2-7,once,.,TRBV6-2/TRBV6-3